The next 19 T cell receptor beta chains were all read from a single sample in a study of T cell changes during pregnancy in multiple sclerosis (dated by TCRdb to the late 2010s). Receptors were amplified or captured by the immunoSEQ multiplex PCR assay. Drawn from immuneACCESS, this table holds only the in-frame rearrangements with V and J called that TCRdb kept. Clones are partly lost; checked studies trace under half to an unresolved V gene and leave the rest unexplained. The sample yields approximately 47,000 clones; roughly 89% were counted once. Together, the top ten hold roughly 2% of the sample. Sample: peripheral blood, taken in the first trimester of pregnancy. The receptors were sampled from a female donor with multiple sclerosis, enrolled in a pregnancy study.

This clone showed up just a few times. This rearrangement joins TRBV6-4 to TRBJ1-1; 9 bases align to TRBD1. Unmatched junction bases numbered 2, after V lost 2 bases and J lost 4 bases. The CDR3 has 14 residues. Looked up from germline, CDR1 is MRHNA and CDR2 is SNTAGT. The CDR3 protein is CASSDKTGGTEAFF. Here the CDR3 DNA reads TGTGCCAGCAGTGACAAGACAGGGGGCACTGAAGCTTTCTTT.

Only one count was recorded for this clone. This rearrangement joins TRBV9 to TRBJ1-2; 7 bases align to TRBD1. Germline lookup yields CDR1 SGDLS and CDR2 YYNGEE. V lost 4 bases to trimming and J lost 8 bases; unmatched junction nucleotides: 14. The CDR3 runs to 15 residues. CDR3 in DNA: TGTGCCAGCAGCAAACGGGGACAGCCCATATCAGGCTACACCTTC. Translation: CASSKRGQPISGYTF.

The chain has TRBV6-5 and TRBJ2-5, with TRBD1 matching 8 bases. J lost 2 bases, V lost 2 bases, and 4 bases had no gene match. The CDR3 runs to 15 residues. Germline CDR1 and CDR2: MNHEY and SVGAGI. CDR3 nucleotides: TGTGCCAGCAGTTACGGGACAGGCCGGCAAGAGACCCAGTACTTC. It is translated as CASSYGTGRQETQYF.

The chain carries TRBV11-1 and TRBJ2-2, with D hard to call. V lost 3 bases and J 4 bases, leaving 3 bases between the germline ends. CDR3 length equals 12 residues. Germline V gene lookup returns CDR1 SGHAT and CDR2 FQDESV (reference sequence). The chain's CDR3 is CASSFRTGELFF. In DNA, the CDR3 is TGTGCCAGCAGCTTCCGCACCGGGGAGCTGTTTTTT.

A single count supports this clone. CDR3 sequence (DNA): TGTGCCAGCAGTTACTGGGTTGGGGGGGACTATGGCTACACCTTC. Its translation is CASSYWVGGDYGYTF. The chain links TRBV6-6 to TRBJ1-2; D may be TRBD1 (5 bases). Per germline, CDR1 MNHNY and CDR2 SVGAGI (reference sequence). Trimming took 1 base from V and 3 from J, leaving 12 bases between them. This CDR3 has 15 residues.

V gene TRBV5-1 combines with J gene TRBJ2-7; D may be TRBD1 (7 bases). CDR3 length: 14 residues. Per germline, CDR1 SGHRS and CDR2 YFSETQ. V lost 7 bases to trimming and J lost 3 bases, with 17 bases between them. As DNA, the CDR3 is TGCGCCAGCCGTCGGGGGACAGATAGCTACGAGCAGTACTTC. Amino acids: CASRRGTDSYEQYF.

This clone occurred once. This chain joins TRBV7-2 and TRBJ1-4; the match to TRBD1 covers 7 bases. Per the germline V gene, CDR1 is SGHTA and CDR2 is FQGNSA. V lost 5 bases and J lost 4; bases outside the gene matches: 10. This CDR3 has 16 residues. The CDR3 DNA is TGTGCCAGCAGCAACTTTCCGGGACAGCATAATGAAAAACTGTTTTTT. Its protein product is CASSNFPGQHNEKLFF.

The genes are TRBV11-2 and TRBJ1-2, with a tentative D call TRBD1 (6 bases). The CDR3 has 16 amino acids. Trimming left V 0 bases short and J 4 bases short, with 15 bases between. Germline-derived CDR1 and CDR2 are SGHAT and FQNNGV. The CDR3: CASSLDLSGGLYGYTF. For the CDR3, the DNA is TGTGCCAGCAGCTTAGATCTTAGTGGGGGCCTCTATGGCTACACCTTC. The variable domain in full, with the rest retrieved from reference TRBV11-2 and TRBJ1-2, is EAGVAQSPRYKIIEKRQSVAFWCNPISGHATLYWYQQILGQGPKLLIQFQNNGVVDDSQLPKDRFSAERLKGVDSTLKIQPAKLEDSAVYLCASSLDLSGGLYGYTFGSGTRLTVV.

The chain couples TRBV7-9 to TRBJ1-4; D might be TRBD1 (5 bases). CDR1 is SEHNR and CDR2 is FQNEAQ in the germline V gene (reference sequence). V was clipped by 2 bases and J by 8 bases, with 9 bases between them. The CDR3 has 13 amino acids. The CDR3 nucleotides read TGTGCCAGCAGCTTAACGACAGTAGAAAAACTGTTTTTT. This translates into CASSLTTVEKLFF.

The V gene is TRBV5-1, the J gene TRBJ2-7; 11 positions agree with TRBD2. Germline V gives CDR1 SGHRS, CDR2 YFSETQ. The V segment lost 2 bases and the J segment 2 bases; nucleotides outside the gene matches: 6. This CDR3 comprises 16 residues. CDR3 sequence reads: CASSFATSGAPYEQYF. CDR3 DNA: TGCGCCAGCAGCTTCGCGACTAGCGGGGCCCCCTACGAGCAGTACTTC.

In its sample, this clone was seen once. V and J are TRBV4-1 and TRBJ1-3; D not resolved. V lost 3 bases and J 4 bases, leaving 10 bases between the germline ends. CDR3 length equals 14 residues. Germline V gene sequence: CDR1 MGHRA, CDR2 YSYEKL. The CDR3 is CASSQASIGNTIYF. In DNA, the CDR3 is TGCGCCAGCAGCCAGGCCTCCATCGGAAACACCATATATTTT.

This chain uses TRBV29-1 with TRBJ2-1; TRBD1 agrees at 7 bases. The V and J ends lost 2 bases and 7 bases, in that order; junction bases with no gene match: 2. From germline, CDR1 is SQVTM and CDR2 ANQGSEA. The CDR3 totals 12 residues. CDR3 DNA sequence: TGCAGCGTTGAACGCAGGGGGAATGAGCAGTTCTTC. Translation: CSVERRGNEQFF.

J is TRBJ1-6 and V is TRBV2; D remains unclear. The germline gives CDR1 SNHLY, CDR2 FYNNEI. The CDR3 runs 16 residues. V lost 6 bases and J lost 8, with 20 bases in between. The CDR3 DNA reads as TGTGCCAGCAGGCCCACACTACGGGGTAATGATTCACCCCTCCACTTT. Translated: CASRPTLRGNDSPLHF.

The chain combines TRBV29-1 with TRBJ1-2, with D maybe TRBD1 (6 bases). The CDR3 is 17 amino acids. V shed 0 bases and J shed 2 bases, with 19 bases lying between them. Germline CDR1 reads SQVTM; CDR2 reads ANQGSEA. CDR3 sequence reads: CSVEELGRGRRNYGYTF. As DNA, the CDR3 is TGCAGCGTTGAAGAATTAGGCAGGGGCCGGAGGAACTATGGCTACACCTTC.

V and J are TRBV18 and TRBJ1-2, with D unresolved. Trimming stripped 3 bases from V and 3 bases from J, with 8 bases between. CDR3 length: 13 residues. Germline V gives CDR1 KGHSH, CDR2 LQKENI. The CDR3 is CASSPGGDYGYTF. The CDR3 DNA reads TGTGCCAGCTCACCCGGAGGCGACTATGGCTACACCTTC.

The chain carries TRBV6-1 and TRBJ2-1; TRBD2 matches at 7 bases. CDR3 size: 15 residues. Germline V lookup: CDR1 MNHNS, CDR2 SASEGT. V dropped 5 bases and J dropped 2; count of bases not matched to a gene: 6. The CDR3 DNA is TGTGCCAGCAGTTCAAGCGGGACTGCCTACAATGAGCAGTTCTTC. Its protein product is CASSSSGTAYNEQFF.

The chain is built from TRBV6-4 and TRBJ2-6, with D perhaps TRBD2 (7 bases). This CDR3 contains 19 residues. The germline gives CDR1 MRHNA, CDR2 SNTAGT. V dropped 0 bases and J dropped 0 bases, with 15 bases sitting between them. CDR3 loop: CASSDSSRGGGSGANVLTF. The DNA of the CDR3 is TGTGCCAGCAGTGACTCGAGCAGGGGCGGGGGCTCTGGGGCCAACGTCCTGACTTTC.

The V gene is TRBV7-2, the J gene TRBJ2-3; D is perhaps TRBD2 (6 bases). The ends were cut back, 6 bases at V and 1 base at J, with 14 bases in the middle. The CDR3 spans 15 residues. The germline gives CDR1 SGHTA, CDR2 FQGNSA. The DNA for the CDR3 is TGTGCCAGCAGTCGAGGGACTTCCCGCACAGATACGCAGTATTTT. Encoded protein: CASSRGTSRTDTQYF.

This chain uses TRBV5-6 with TRBJ2-2; TRBD1 is a possible D gene (5 bases). The CDR3 is 13 amino acids. Germline loops: CDR1 SGHDT, CDR2 YYEEEE. V shed 3 bases and J shed 5 bases, with 8 bases lying between them. CDR3 bases: TGTGCCAGCAGCTCCAGGGTAACCGGGGAGCTGTTTTTT. Its translation: CASSSRVTGELFF.